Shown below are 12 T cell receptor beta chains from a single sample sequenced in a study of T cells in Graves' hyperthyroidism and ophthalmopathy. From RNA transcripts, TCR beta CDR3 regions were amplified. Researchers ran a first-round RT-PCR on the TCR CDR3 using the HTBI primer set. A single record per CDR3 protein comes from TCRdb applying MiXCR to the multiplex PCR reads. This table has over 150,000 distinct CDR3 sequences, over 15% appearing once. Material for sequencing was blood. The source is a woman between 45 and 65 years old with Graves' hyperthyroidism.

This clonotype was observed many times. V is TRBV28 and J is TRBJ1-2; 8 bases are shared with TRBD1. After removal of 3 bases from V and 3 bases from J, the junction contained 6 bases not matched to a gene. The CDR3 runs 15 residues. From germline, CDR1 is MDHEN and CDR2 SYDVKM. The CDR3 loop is CASSLVAGGDYGYTF. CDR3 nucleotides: TGTGCCAGCAGTTTGGTCGCAGGGGGCGACTATGGCTACACCTTC.

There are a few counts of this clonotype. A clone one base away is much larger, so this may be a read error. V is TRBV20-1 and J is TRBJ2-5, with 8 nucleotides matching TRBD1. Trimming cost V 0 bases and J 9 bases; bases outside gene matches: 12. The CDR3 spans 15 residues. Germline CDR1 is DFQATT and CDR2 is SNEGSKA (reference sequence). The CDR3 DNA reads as TGCAGTGCTAGAGATCTGGACAGGGAAGGGGAGGCCCAGTACTTC. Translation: CSARDLDREGEAQYF.

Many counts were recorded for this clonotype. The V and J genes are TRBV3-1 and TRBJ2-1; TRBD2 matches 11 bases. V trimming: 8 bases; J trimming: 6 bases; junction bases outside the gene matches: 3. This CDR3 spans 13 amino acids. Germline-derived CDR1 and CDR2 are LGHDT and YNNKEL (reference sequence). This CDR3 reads CASQLAGGNEQFF. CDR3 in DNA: TGTGCCAGCCAGCTAGCGGGGGGCAATGAGCAGTTCTTC.

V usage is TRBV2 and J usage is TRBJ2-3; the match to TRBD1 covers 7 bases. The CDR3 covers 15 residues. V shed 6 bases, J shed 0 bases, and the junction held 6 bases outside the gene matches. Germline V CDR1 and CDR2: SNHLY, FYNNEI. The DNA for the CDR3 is TGTGCCAGCAGGGGACAGCGATCTAGCACAGATACGCAGTATTTT. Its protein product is CASRGQRSSTDTQYF.

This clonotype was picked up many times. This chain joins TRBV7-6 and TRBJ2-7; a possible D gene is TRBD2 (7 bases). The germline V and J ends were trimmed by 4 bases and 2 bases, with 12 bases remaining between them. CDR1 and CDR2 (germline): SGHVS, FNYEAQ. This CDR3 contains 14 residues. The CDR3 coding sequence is TGTGCCAGCAGCTGGGGGGGGGGCCCCTACGAGCAGTACTTC. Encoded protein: CASSWGGGPYEQYF.

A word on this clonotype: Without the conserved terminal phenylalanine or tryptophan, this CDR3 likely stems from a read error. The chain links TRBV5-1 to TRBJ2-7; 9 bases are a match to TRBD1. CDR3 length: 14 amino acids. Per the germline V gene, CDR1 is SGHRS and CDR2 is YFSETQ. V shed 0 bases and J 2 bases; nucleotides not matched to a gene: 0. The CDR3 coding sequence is TGCGCCAGCAGCTTGGGACAGGGGGCCTACGAGCAGTACTAC. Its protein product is CASSLGQGAYEQYY.

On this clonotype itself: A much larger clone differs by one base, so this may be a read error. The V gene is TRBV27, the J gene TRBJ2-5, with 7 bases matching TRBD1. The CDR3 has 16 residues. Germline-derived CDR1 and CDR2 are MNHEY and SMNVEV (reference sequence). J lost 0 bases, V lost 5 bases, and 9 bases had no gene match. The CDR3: CASSPGQDLNQETQYF. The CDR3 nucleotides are TGTGCCAGCAGTCCCGGACAGGACCTAAACCAAGAGACCCAGTACTTC.

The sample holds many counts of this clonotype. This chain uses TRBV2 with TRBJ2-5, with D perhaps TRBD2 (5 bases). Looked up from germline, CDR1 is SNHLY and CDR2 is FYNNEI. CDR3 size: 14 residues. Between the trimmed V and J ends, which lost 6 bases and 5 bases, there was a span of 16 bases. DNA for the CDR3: TGTGCCAGCAGACCAAGAGAGGGCGGCGAGACCCAGTACTTC. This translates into CASRPREGGETQYF.

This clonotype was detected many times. The CDR3 DNA reads TGTGCCAGCAGCTTGCTCGGGACCCAAGAGACCCAGTACTTC. Protein product: CASSLLGTQETQYF. The chain couples TRBV5-5 to TRBJ2-5; D may be TRBD1 or TRBD2 (5 bases each). V lost 1 base to trimming and J lost 1 base, with 8 bases between them. Germline V lookup: CDR1 SGHKS, CDR2 YYEKEE (reference sequence). The CDR3 totals 14 residues.

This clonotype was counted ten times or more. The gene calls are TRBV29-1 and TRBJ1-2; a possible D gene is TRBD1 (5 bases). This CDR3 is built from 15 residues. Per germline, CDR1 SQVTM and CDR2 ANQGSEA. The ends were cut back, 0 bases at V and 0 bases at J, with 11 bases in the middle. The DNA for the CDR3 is TGCAGCGTTGAAGATCGGGGGTTTACTAACTATGGCTACACCTTC. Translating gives CSVEDRGFTNYGYTF.

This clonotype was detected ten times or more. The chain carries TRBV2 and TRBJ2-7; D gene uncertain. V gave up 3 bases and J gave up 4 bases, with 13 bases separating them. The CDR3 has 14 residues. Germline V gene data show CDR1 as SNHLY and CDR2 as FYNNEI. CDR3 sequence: CASSDTNVPYEQYF. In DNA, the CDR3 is TGTGCCAGCAGTGACACAAACGTACCTTACGAGCAGTACTTC. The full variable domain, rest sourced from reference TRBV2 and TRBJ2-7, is EPEVTQTPSHQVTQMGQEVILRCVPISNHLYFYWYRQILGQKVEFLVSFYNNEISEKSEIFDDQFSVERPDGSNFTLKIRSTKLEDSAMYFCASSDTNVPYEQYFGPGTRLTVT.

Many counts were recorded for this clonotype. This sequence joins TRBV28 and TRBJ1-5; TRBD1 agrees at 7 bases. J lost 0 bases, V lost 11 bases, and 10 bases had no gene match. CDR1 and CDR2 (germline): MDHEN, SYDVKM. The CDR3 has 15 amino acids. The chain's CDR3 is CAAKDRTDSNQPQHF. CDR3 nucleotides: TGTGCCGCGAAGGACAGGACCGATAGCAATCAGCCCCAGCATTTT.